Sequencing of this T cell receptor (beta chain) was carried out in a study of CD8 T cells in ankylosing spondylitis. Study results and limitations: Within matched ankylosing spondylitis synovial fluid, disease-linked clones were reportedly significantly enriched. Disease-associated clonotypes exhibited CD8+ identity and were relatively infrequent in peripheral blood. Seemingly characteristic of ankylosing spondylitis blood was a TCR beta motif consisting of roughly 8 highly homologous variants.

Remarks on this clonotype: The antigen remains undetermined.

Preparation of TCR beta libraries was done by quantitative 5'-RACE with molecular barcodes. TCRdb redid the calling of the 5' RACE reads with MiXCR, one entry per CDR3 protein. The repertoire holds some 130,000 distinct CDR3 sequences, with approximately 14% as singletons. The CDR3 has 13 amino acids. Trimming took 6 bases from V and 5 from J, leaving 11 bases between them. The germline V gene encodes CDR1 MDHEN and CDR2 SYDVKM. Sequenced input: blood, either unsorted or a sorted T cell fraction (not recorded which). The clonotype originates from a female donor with ankylosing spondylitis or in good health (not recorded which). This chain connects TRBV28 to TRBJ2-1, with D perhaps TRBD1 or TRBD2 (5 bases each). CDR3 DNA: TGTGCCAGCAGATGGGACGGCAACAATGAGCAGTTCTTC. The encoded protein is CASRWDGNNEQFF.